This TCR beta chain was sequenced during a study of technical replicates of blood from several donors. The data were produced by immunoSEQ multiplex PCR, yet TCRdb's version contains in-frame clones alone and is incomplete. In the table there are around 98,000 clones, approximately 95% of which are singletons. V was trimmed by 7 bases and J by 4 bases, leaving 8 bases between them. Germline assignment: CDR1 SGHRS and CDR2 YFSETQ. The CDR3 length is 11 residues. Sequencing was performed on T cells isolated from PBMCs. The source is a human donor in good health. This chain links TRBV5-1 with TRBJ1-2; possibly TRBD1 for D (6 bases). The CDR3 loop reads CASGGTYGYTF. In DNA form, the CDR3 reads TGCGCCAGCGGGGGCACCTATGGCTACACCTTC.